The entry below gives a single T cell receptor beta chain sequence along with its context. This sample is part of a study of blood T cell repertoires in COVID-19. The CDR3 has 15 residues. V was clipped by 0 bases and J by 5 bases; unmatched bases: 5. CDR1 SGHAT and CDR2 FQNNGV come from the germline V gene. Generated by immunoSEQ multiplex PCR, the TCRdb table keeps only in-frame clones and is missing some. The sample lists around 190,000 clones; roughly four fifths were seen once. The clonotype originates from a man aged 35-49 years who had recovered from COVID-19. The chain carries TRBV11-2 and TRBJ2-3; 7 bases agree with TRBD2. Specimen: PBMCs or T cells enriched from blood (not recorded which). CDR3 coding DNA: TGTGCCAGCAGCTTAGATGGCGCGGGAGTAGATACGCAGTATTTT. Protein product: CASSLDGAGVDTQYF.